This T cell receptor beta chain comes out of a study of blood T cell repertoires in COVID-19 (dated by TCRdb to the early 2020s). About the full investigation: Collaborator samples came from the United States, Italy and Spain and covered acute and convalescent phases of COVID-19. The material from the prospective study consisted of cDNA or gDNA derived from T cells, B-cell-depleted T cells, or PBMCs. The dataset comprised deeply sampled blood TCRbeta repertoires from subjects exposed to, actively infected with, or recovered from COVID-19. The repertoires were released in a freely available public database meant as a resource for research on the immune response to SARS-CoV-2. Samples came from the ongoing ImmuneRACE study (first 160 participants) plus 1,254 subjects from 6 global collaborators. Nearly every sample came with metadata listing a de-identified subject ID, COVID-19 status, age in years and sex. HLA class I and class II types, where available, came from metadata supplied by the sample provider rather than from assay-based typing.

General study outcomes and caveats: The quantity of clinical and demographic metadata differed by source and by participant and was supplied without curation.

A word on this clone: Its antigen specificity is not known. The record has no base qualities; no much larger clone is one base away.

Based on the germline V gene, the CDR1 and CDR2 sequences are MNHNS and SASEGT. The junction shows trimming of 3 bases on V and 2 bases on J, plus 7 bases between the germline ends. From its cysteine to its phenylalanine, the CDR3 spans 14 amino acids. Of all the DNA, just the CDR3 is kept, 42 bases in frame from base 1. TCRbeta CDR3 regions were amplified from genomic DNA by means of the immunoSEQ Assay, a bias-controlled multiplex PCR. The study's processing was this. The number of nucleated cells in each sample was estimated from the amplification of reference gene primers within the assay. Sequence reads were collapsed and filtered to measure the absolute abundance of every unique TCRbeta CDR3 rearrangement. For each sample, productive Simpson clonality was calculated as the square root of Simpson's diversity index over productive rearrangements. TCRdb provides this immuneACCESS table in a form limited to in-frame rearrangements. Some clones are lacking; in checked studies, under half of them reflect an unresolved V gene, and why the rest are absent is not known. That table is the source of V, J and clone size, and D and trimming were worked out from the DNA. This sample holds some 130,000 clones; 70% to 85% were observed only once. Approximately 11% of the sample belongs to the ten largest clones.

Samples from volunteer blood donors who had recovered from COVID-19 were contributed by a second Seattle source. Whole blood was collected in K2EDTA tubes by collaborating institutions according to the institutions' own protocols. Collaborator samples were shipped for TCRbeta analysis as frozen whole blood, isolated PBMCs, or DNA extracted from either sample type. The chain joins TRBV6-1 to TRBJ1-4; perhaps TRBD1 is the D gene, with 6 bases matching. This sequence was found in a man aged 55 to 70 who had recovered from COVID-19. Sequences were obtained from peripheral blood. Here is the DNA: TGTGCCAGCAGTGATAGGGGGACTAATGAAAAACTGTTTTTT. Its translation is CASSDRGTNEKLFF.